These 15 T cell receptor beta chains came from one sample sequenced in a study of blood T cell repertoires in COVID-19. Assay used: immunoSEQ multiplex PCR; TCRdb lists only in-frame clones, some missing. The sample holds some 180,000 clones; around 89% are singletons and the top ten take 0.55% to 0.8%. The sequenced sample consisted of peripheral blood. Source of these receptors: a man aged 50-59 years with acute or convalescent COVID-19.

The chain carries TRBV9 and TRBJ2-1; 11 positions agree with TRBD2. Germline-derived CDR1 and CDR2 are SGDLS and YYNGEE. The CDR3 length is 17 residues. After removal of 3 bases from V and 1 base from J, the junction contained 6 bases not matched to a gene. The chain's CDR3 is CASSDILAGGSYNEQFF. The CDR3 DNA reads TGTGCCAGCAGCGACATTCTAGCGGGAGGATCCTACAATGAGCAGTTCTTC.

V usage is TRBV28 and J usage is TRBJ1-5, with TRBD1 as a possible D gene (5 bases). Between the trimmed V and J ends, which lost 3 bases and 2 bases, there was a span of 17 bases. Germline V lookup: CDR1 MDHEN, CDR2 SYDVKM. The CDR3 loop spans 17 amino acids. CDR3 bases: TGTGCCAGCAGTTTTGTCCGGTCGGGGGGAGGCAATCAGCCCCAGCATTTT. This gives the protein CASSFVRSGGGNQPQHF.

The V call is TRBV6-6, the J call TRBJ2-3; D is unresolved. The CDR3 is made up of 13 amino acids. Germline lookup yields CDR1 MNHNY and CDR2 SVGAGI (reference sequence). With 3 bases removed from V and 3 bases from J, the gap between germline ends came to 7 bases. CDR3 in amino acids: CASSYPSTDTQYF. The CDR3 DNA is TGTGCCAGCAGTTATCCGAGTACAGATACGCAGTATTTT.

The V call is TRBV3-1 (or the pseudogene TRBV3-2), the J call TRBJ2-1; D may be TRBD2 (6 bases). The CDR3 is 13 amino acids. With 4 bases removed from V and 3 bases from J, the gap between germline ends came to 7 bases. The germline gives CDR1 LGHDT, CDR2 YNNKEL (reference sequence). Written as DNA, the CDR3 is TGTGCCAGCAGCCCGGACTACTACAATGAGCAGTTCTTC. Translation: CASSPDYYNEQFF.

This clone was seen a single time. The rearrangement links TRBV3-1 (or the pseudogene TRBV3-2) to TRBJ2-3, with 10 nucleotides matching TRBD2. Per germline, CDR1 LGHDT and CDR2 YNNKEL (reference sequence). The ends lost 4 bases at V and 4 bases at J; junction bases unmatched: 5. The CDR3 contains 15 residues. The CDR3: CASSRAGGHADTQYF. The DNA for the CDR3 is TGTGCCAGCAGCCGAGCGGGGGGGCATGCAGATACGCAGTATTTT.

The V call is TRBV28, the J call TRBJ2-3; 7 nucleotides agree with TRBD2. Trimming cost V 6 bases and J 0 bases; bases outside gene matches: 0. CDR3 length: 13 amino acids. The germline V gene encodes CDR1 MDHEN and CDR2 SYDVKM. CDR3 sequence reads: CASRGGSTDTQYF. The CDR3 DNA reads TGTGCCAGCAGGGGGGGGAGCACAGATACGCAGTATTTT.

V gene TRBV19 combines with J gene TRBJ1-2, with TRBD1 as a possible D gene (6 bases). V dropped 3 bases and J dropped 7 bases, with 18 bases sitting between them. The CDR3 is made up of 15 amino acids. The germline gives CDR1 LNHDA, CDR2 SQIVND (reference sequence). The CDR3 DNA reads TGTGCCAGTAGTATTACCCCTACAGGGAACGCTGGCTACACCTTC. This codes for CASSITPTGNAGYTF.

This rearrangement joins TRBV5-1 to TRBJ1-4, with 7 bases that match TRBD1. The CDR3 contains 15 residues. The junction had 9 bases not matched to a gene; V was cut back by 5 bases and J by 5 bases. Germline V lookup: CDR1 SGHRS, CDR2 YFSETQ. CDR3 protein: CASSSGQAINEKLFF. The CDR3 bases are TGCGCCAGCAGTTCCGGACAGGCTATAAATGAAAAACTGTTTTTT.

V usage is TRBV4-3 and J usage is TRBJ2-4; D possibly corresponds to TRBD2 (6 bases). CDR1 and CDR2 (germline): LGHNA, YSLEER. V dropped 0 bases and J dropped 2 bases, with 11 bases sitting between them. The CDR3 has 16 residues. DNA for the CDR3: TGCGCCAGCAGCCAAGATCTGGGGGGACCCAAAAACATTCAGTACTTC. Translated: CASSQDLGGPKNIQYF.

V is TRBV2 and J is TRBJ1-4, with TRBD1 matching 10 bases. V lost 4 bases, J lost 3 bases, and 5 bases stayed unmatched. Germline CDR1 reads SNHLY; CDR2 reads FYNNEI. The length of the CDR3 is 16 residues. This CDR3 reads CASSVDRGSSNEKLFF. For the CDR3, the DNA is TGTGCCAGCAGTGTGGACAGGGGGTCATCTAATGAAAAACTGTTTTTT. The full variable domain, with the rest looked up from reference TRBV2 and TRBJ1-4, is EPEVTQTPSHQVTQMGQEVILRCVPISNHLYFYWYRQILGQKVEFLVSFYNNEISEKSEIFDDQFSVERPDGSNFTLKIRSTKLEDSAMYFCASSVDRGSSNEKLFFGSGTQLSVL.

The V and J genes are TRBV19 and TRBJ2-1; 15 bases align to TRBD2. CDR1 LNHDA and CDR2 SQIVND come from the germline V gene (reference sequence). This CDR3 is 20 amino acids long. Germline trimming cut 3 bases from V and 3 bases from J; bases unmatched to any gene: 12. CDR3 sequence (DNA): TGTGCCAGTAGTATCGGGACTAGCGGGAGGCTCTGGGGGGGCTACAATGAGCAGTTCTTC. Encoded protein: CASSIGTSGRLWGGYNEQFF.

The gene calls are TRBV3-1 (or the pseudogene TRBV3-2) and TRBJ1-6, with D unclear. V lost 1 base and J lost 7, with 17 bases in between. The CDR3 is 17 amino acids. Germline assignment: CDR1 LGHDT and CDR2 YNNKEL (reference sequence). DNA for the CDR3: TGTGCCAGCAGCCAAGGCGCGGCCAGCCATGGCAATTCACCCCTCCACTTT. Translation gives CASSQGAASHGNSPLHF.

J is TRBJ1-1 and V is TRBV24-1; no clear D. Trimming removed 5 bases at V and 3 bases at J, with 9 bases between. The CDR3 totals 13 residues. In germline, CDR1 is KGHDR, CDR2 SFDVKD. The CDR3 here is CATSVGEYTEAFF. In DNA form, the CDR3 reads TGTGCCACCAGTGTTGGGGAGTACACTGAAGCTTTCTTT.

The chain joins TRBV28 to TRBJ1-2; a weak D match, TRBD1 (6 bases). The ends were cut back, 4 bases at V and 0 bases at J, with 15 bases in the middle. Germline CDR1 is MDHEN and CDR2 is SYDVKM. The CDR3 has 16 amino acids. The CDR3 loop reads CASSSYYRDANYGYTF. In DNA, the CDR3 is TGTGCCAGCAGTTCTTATTACAGGGACGCTAACTATGGCTACACCTTC.

This chain uses TRBV7-8 with TRBJ1-1; D perhaps matches TRBD1 (6 bases). This CDR3 region has 14 residues. V lost 1 base, J lost 5 bases, and 11 bases lay in between. The germline V gene encodes CDR1 SGHVS and CDR2 FQNEAQ. The CDR3 DNA sequence: TGTGCCAGCAGCTTAGTGGGGGGGGCGACTGAAGCTTTCTTT. Translation gives CASSLVGGATEAFF.